This T cell receptor beta chain was recorded in a study of T cells in Graves' hyperthyroidism and ophthalmopathy. This clonotype was counted between two and nine times. Its antigen remains unidentified. Researchers defined stable Graves' hyperthyroidism as no ophthalmopathy progression within 18 months. The study excluded patients with uncontrolled infection, other autoimmune disease, pregnancy or lactation. From less than 13 ml of fresh peripheral blood, PBMCs were isolated. What was amplified from RNA transcripts were TCR beta CDR3 regions. An initial round of RT-PCR targeting the TCR CDR3 relied on the HTBI primer set. Each CDR3 protein gets one entry after TCRdb re-called the multiplex PCR reads with MiXCR. The sample includes hundreds of thousands of distinct CDR3 sequences, around 15% seen only once; the top ten take 3.5% to 4%. Points from the study as a whole: In validation, the model predicted ophthalmopathy. These predictions came a median about 6.5 months before onset.

CDR3 length: 12 residues. V gave up 4 bases and J gave up 4 bases, with 5 bases separating them. In germline, CDR1 is MNHEY, CDR2 SMNVEV (reference sequence). The sequence was obtained from a woman between 25 and 40 years old with Graves' hyperthyroidism. The chain employs TRBV27 and TRBJ1-5; D remains ambiguous. The sequenced sample consisted of blood. The CDR3, as DNA: TGTGCCAGCAGTTCAATAAATCAGCCCCAGCATTTT. Its translation is CASSSINQPQHF.